A selection of T cell receptor beta chains follows, all from one sample in a study of blood T cell repertoires in COVID-19. Assay used: immunoSEQ multiplex PCR; TCRdb lists only in-frame clones, some missing. The repertoire includes about 150,000 clones, approximately 88% of them detected once, and roughly 4.9% sits in the top ten. The material sequenced was PBMCs or T cells enriched from blood (not recorded which). These receptors originate from a man aged 65 to 79 who had been exposed to COVID-19. Both conserved end residues are part of each CDR3. The D gene is left open where the match is weak. The listing skips clone size in some rows; elsewhere it reads once, few, many or a size class.

V: TRBV7-2; D: NA; size: many; J: TRBJ2-6; DNA: TGTGCCAGCAGCCGCACTACAAGCTCTGGGGCCAACGTCCTGACTTTC; CDR3: CASSRTTSSGANVLTF
V: TRBV7-8; D: NA; size: few; J: TRBJ1-5; DNA: TGTGCCAGCAGGGGGGGGTGGAATCAGCCCCAGCATTTT; CDR3: CASRGGWNQPQHF
V: TRBV15; D: NA; size: NA; J: TRBJ2-2; DNA: TGTGCCACCTCAAGAGGTCTGGCGAACACCGGGGAGCTGTTTTTT; CDR3: CATSRGLANTGELFF
V: TRBV9; D: TRBD2; size: few; J: TRBJ2-7; DNA: TGTGCCAGCAGCGTAGAGCTAGCGGGGGTCCACGAGCAGTACTTC; CDR3: CASSVELAGVHEQYF
V: TRBV18; D: NA; size: NA; J: TRBJ1-1; DNA: TGTGCCAGCTCTCCTGGGGGGGGGCACACTGAAGCTTTCTTT; CDR3: CASSPGGGHTEAFF
V: TRBV2; D: TRBD2; size: once; J: TRBJ2-3; DNA: TGTGCCAGCAGTGAGGGTGGACTCGCGGGGGGAAGGACAGATACGCAGTATTTT; CDR3: CASSEGGLAGGRTDTQYF
V: TRBV19; D: NA; size: NA; J: TRBJ1-6; DNA: TGTGCCAGTAGAACGGGTCAGACTAATTCACCCCTCCACTTT; CDR3: CASRTGQTNSPLHF
V: TRBV6-2/TRBV6-3; D: NA; size: NA; J: TRBJ2-1; DNA: TGTGCCAGCAGTTTCGCGGGGGCGGGGAATGAGCAGTTCTTC; CDR3: CASSFAGAGNEQFF
V: TRBV19; D: TRBD2; size: NA; J: TRBJ2-5; DNA: TGTGCCAGTAGCTCGGGGCTAGCGGGAGTTCGGGAGACCCAGTACTTC; CDR3: CASSSGLAGVRETQYF
V: TRBV6-6; D: TRBD1; size: NA; J: TRBJ1-1; DNA: TGTGCCAGCAGTCATACGAAACAGGGGGCTTGGAGGAACACTGAAGCTTTCTTT; CDR3: CASSHTKQGAWRNTEAFF
V: TRBV6-6; D: NA; size: once; J: TRBJ1-6; DNA: TGTGCCAGCAGTTACTCTCAAAGGGGTGGCCATTCACCCCTCCACTTT; CDR3: CASSYSQRGGHSPLHF
V: TRBV11-2; D: NA; size: NA; J: TRBJ2-5; DNA: TGTGCCAGCAGCTTGAGGGGGAGTGGCGGTGAGACCCAGTACTTC; CDR3: CASSLRGSGGETQYF
V: TRBV7-8; D: NA; size: NA; J: TRBJ2-3; DNA: TGTGCCAGCAGCCCCGGGGGTACAGATACGCAGTATTTT; CDR3: CASSPGGTDTQYF
V: TRBV7-8; D: NA; size: NA; J: TRBJ2-7; DNA: TGTGCCAGCAGCCGATACGACAACTACGAGCAGTACTTC; CDR3: CASSRYDNYEQYF
V: TRBV28; D: NA; size: NA; J: TRBJ1-2; DNA: TGTGCCAGCAGTTTCCTACAGGGTCCTGGCGGCTACACCTTC; CDR3: CASSFLQGPGGYTF
V: TRBV27; D: NA; size: NA; J: TRBJ1-5; DNA: TGTGCCAGCAGGCGATCTCTAGGGGACAATCAGCCCCAGCATTTT; CDR3: CASRRSLGDNQPQHF
V: TRBV9; D: TRBD2; size: NA; J: TRBJ2-1; DNA: TGTGCCAGCAGCCGCGAACTAGCGGGAAGCTCCTACAATGAGCAGTTCTTC; CDR3: CASSRELAGSSYNEQFF
V: TRBV12-3/TRBV12-4; D: TRBD1; size: NA; J: TRBJ2-7; DNA: TGTGCCAGCGGCGACAGGGTCTACGAGCAGTACTTC; CDR3: CASGDRVYEQYF
V: TRBV10-3; D: NA; size: NA; J: TRBJ1-1; DNA: TGTGCCATCAGCCTCACAGAGATGAACACTGAAGCTTTCTTT; CDR3: CAISLTEMNTEAFF
V: TRBV5-1; D: NA; size: NA; J: TRBJ1-2; DNA: TGCGCCAGCAGCTTGGAGACAGTCTATACTAACTATGGCTACACCTTC; CDR3: CASSLETVYTNYGYTF
V: TRBV2; D: NA; size: NA; J: TRBJ1-1; DNA: TGTGCCAGCAGTGAAGGCCGGGACACGGAAGCTTTCTTT; CDR3: CASSEGRDTEAFF
V: TRBV28; D: TRBD2; size: NA; J: TRBJ2-7; DNA: TGTGCCAGCAGTTTGGGAGCGGGAGAGCAGTACTTC; CDR3: CASSLGAGEQYF
V: TRBV28; D: NA; size: NA; J: TRBJ1-2; DNA: TGTGCCAGCAGTCGACCACAGGACTATGGCTACACCTTC; CDR3: CASSRPQDYGYTF
V: TRBV2; D: NA; size: NA; J: TRBJ1-2; DNA: TGTGCCAGTAGAGCGGACGGCCCCAGGGGCTACACCTTC; CDR3: CASRADGPRGYTF
V: TRBV9; D: NA; size: NA; J: TRBJ2-2; DNA: TGTGCCAGCAGCGCGAGCCCCCGCGGTAGATCCGGGGAGCTGTTTTTT; CDR3: CASSASPRGRSGELFF
V: TRBV28; D: NA; size: NA; J: TRBJ2-7; DNA: TGTGCCAGCAGCCTGGGGACATACTACGAGCAGTACTTC; CDR3: CASSLGTYYEQYF